The 26 T cell receptor beta chains given below trace back to one sample, sequenced in a study of blood T cell repertoires in COVID-19. Sequencing was performed with immunoSEQ multiplex PCR; in TCRdb, only in-frame clones are kept and a portion is missing. The profile shows some 150,000 clones, about three quarters of them singletons. The specimen was peripheral blood. These receptors all come from a woman aged 45-59 years with active or convalescent COVID-19.

V gene TRBV15 combines with J gene TRBJ2-7; D is perhaps TRBD1 (6 bases). CDR1 is LNHNV, CDR2 YYDKDF, per germline (reference sequence). The CDR3 runs 14 residues. With 8 bases removed from V and 3 bases from J, the gap between germline ends came to 17 bases. CDR3 DNA sequence: TGTGCCACCGGTGACAGGATGAATTTCTACGAGCAGTACTTC. This codes for CATGDRMNFYEQYF.

This clone was detected a few times. The rearrangement uses TRBV3-1 (or the pseudogene TRBV3-2) and TRBJ1-1, with D uncertain. Trimming took off 8 bases at V and 7 bases at J, with 11 bases between the two ends. This CDR3 comprises 11 residues. Germline loops: CDR1 LGHDT, CDR2 YNNKEL (reference sequence). The CDR3 protein is CASRGADEAFF. In DNA form, the CDR3 reads TGTGCCAGCCGGGGAGCAGATGAAGCTTTCTTT.

J is TRBJ2-2 and V is TRBV5-6; 14 positions match TRBD2. Germline loops: CDR1 SGHDT, CDR2 YYEEEE. This CDR3 is 18 amino acids long. The V and J ends lost 0 bases and 4 bases, in that order; junction bases with no gene match: 5. The CDR3: CASSLVRLAGGRTGELFF. The CDR3 coding sequence is TGTGCCAGCAGCTTGGTGCGACTAGCGGGGGGGCGCACCGGGGAGCTGTTTTTT.

This chain connects TRBV19 to TRBJ2-3; D is uncertain. The CDR3 has 13 residues. Germline CDR1 is LNHDA and CDR2 is SQIVND (reference sequence). V gave up 5 bases and J gave up 2 bases, with 8 bases separating them. The chain's CDR3 is CASSEEPTDTQYF. The CDR3 nucleotides are TGTGCCAGTAGTGAGGAACCCACAGATACGCAGTATTTT.

This chain connects TRBV6-1 to TRBJ1-1; 7 nucleotides align to TRBD1. V gave up 2 bases and J gave up 7 bases; unmatched junction bases: 10. The germline V gene encodes CDR1 MNHNS and CDR2 SASEGT. There are 15 residues in the CDR3. The CDR3 DNA follows: TGTGCCAGCAGTGAAAGAGGAGCAGGGGGGAGTGAAGCTTTCTTT. Residues: CASSERGAGGSEAFF.

This clone occurred once. The chain employs TRBV6-2 or TRBV6-3 and TRBJ2-7, with 8 bases identical to TRBD2. CDR1 and CDR2 (germline): MNHEY, SVGEGT. The CDR3 sequence is 14 residues long. The J segment lost 3 bases and the V segment lost 7 bases, leaving 8 bases of the junction unmatched. CDR3 in DNA: TGTGCCAGCATCCCCGGGGGGGCGATCTACGAGCAGTACTTC. This encodes CASIPGGAIYEQYF.

The rearrangement joins TRBV5-1 to TRBJ2-3; the match to TRBD2 covers 7 bases. The CDR3 extends over 16 amino acids. Germline V CDR1 and CDR2: SGHRS, YFSETQ. J lost 4 bases, V lost 0 bases, and 8 bases had no gene match. The CDR3 loop is CASSLDEGGPADTQYF. In nucleotides, the CDR3 is TGCGCCAGCAGCTTGGACGAGGGAGGGCCCGCAGATACGCAGTATTTT.

CDR3 in amino acids: CASSVVGTGTDTQYF. CDR3 coding DNA: TGTGCCAGCAGCGTAGTAGGGACAGGCACAGATACGCAGTATTTT. This chain joins TRBV9 and TRBJ2-3, with 7 bases fitting TRBD1. Per the germline V gene, CDR1 is SGDLS and CDR2 is YYNGEE. The CDR3 spans 15 residues. Trimming at V came to 0 bases and at J to 1 base, leaving 2 bases not matched to a gene.

This chain joins TRBV15 and TRBJ2-7, with D hard to call. The length of the CDR3 is 14 residues. Trimming took 3 bases from V and 0 from J, leaving 9 bases between them. From germline, CDR1 is LNHNV and CDR2 YYDKDF (reference sequence). The CDR3 reads CATSSTSSSYEQYF. CDR3 in DNA: TGTGCCACCAGCAGCACTTCGAGCTCCTACGAGCAGTACTTC. Full variable domain (remainder filled in from reference TRBV15 and TRBJ2-7): DAMVIQNPRYQVTQFGKPVTLSCSQTLNHNVMYWYQQKSSQAPKLLFHYYDKDFNNEADTPDNFQSRRPNTSFCFLDIRSPGLGDTAMYLCATSSTSSSYEQYFGPGTRLTVT.

This chain joins TRBV24-1 and TRBJ2-3; 8 positions match TRBD2. The J segment lost 3 bases and the V segment lost 4 bases, leaving 8 bases of the junction unmatched. Germline CDR1 and CDR2: KGHDR and SFDVKD. This CDR3 spans 16 amino acids. The CDR3 DNA reads as TGTGCCACCAGTGACAAAAAGCGGGAGTGGACAGATACGCAGTATTTT. Amino acid sequence: CATSDKKREWTDTQYF.

This chain connects TRBV28 to TRBJ2-3; 10 nucleotides align to TRBD2. From germline, CDR1 is MDHEN and CDR2 SYDVKM. The CDR3 is made up of 18 amino acids. The V segment lost 3 bases and the J segment 1 base; nucleotides outside the gene matches: 10. DNA for the CDR3: TGTGCCAGCAGTTTGGGGGCCGGACTAGCGGTGCGCACAGATACGCAGTATTTT. It encodes CASSLGAGLAVRTDTQYF.

On this clone: Other nucleotide sequences in the sample specify the same CDR3. V gene TRBV5-1 combines with J gene TRBJ2-3, with TRBD1 matching over 7 bases. The germline CDR1 and CDR2 sequences are SGHRS and YFSETQ. J lost 5 bases, V lost 0 bases, and 3 bases had no gene match. This CDR3 contains 14 residues. CDR3 sequence: CASSLGQGLDTQYF. In nucleotides, the CDR3 is TGCGCCAGCAGCTTGGGACAGGGTTTAGATACGCAGTATTTT.

The chain couples TRBV28 to TRBJ2-7; possibly TRBD1 for D (6 bases). V gave up 2 bases and J gave up 5 bases, with 13 bases separating them. The germline gives CDR1 MDHEN, CDR2 SYDVKM. CDR3 length equals 14 residues. CDR3 residues: CASSLGGGGHEQYF. CDR3 DNA sequence: TGTGCCAGCAGTTTAGGTGGGGGCGGCCACGAGCAGTACTTC. Full variable domain (remainder filled in from reference TRBV28 and TRBJ2-7): DVKVTQSSRYLVKRTGEKVFLECVQDMDHENMFWYRQDPGLGLRLIYFSYDVKMKEKGDIPEGYSVSREKKERFSLILESASTNQTSMYLCASSLGGGGHEQYFGPGTRLTVT.

The chain carries TRBV5-5 and TRBJ1-1, with a tentative D call TRBD1 (6 bases). V was trimmed by 0 bases and J by 1 base, leaving 10 bases between them. This CDR3 is built from 15 residues. Germline V gene lookup returns CDR1 SGHKS and CDR2 YYEKEE (reference sequence). This chain's CDR3 is CASSLVAGENTEAFF. The CDR3 region has the DNA TGTGCCAGCAGCTTGGTAGCAGGGGAGAACACTGAAGCTTTCTTT.

The chain is built from TRBV28 and TRBJ1-4; 8 bases align to TRBD1. This CDR3 has 15 residues. Per the germline V gene, CDR1 is MDHEN and CDR2 is SYDVKM. J was trimmed by 5 bases and V by 5 bases; bases with no gene match: 7. The CDR3 sequence: CASSPPTGANEKLFF. The CDR3 DNA is TGTGCCAGCAGTCCCCCGACAGGGGCGAATGAAAAACTGTTTTTT.

This clone was seen a handful of times. V gene TRBV11-3 combines with J gene TRBJ2-5; TRBD1 agrees at 8 bases. Germline V gene data show CDR1 as SGHNT and CDR2 as YENEEA. The CDR3 has 15 amino acids. The ends lost 11 bases at V and 4 bases at J; junction bases unmatched: 15. The CDR3 protein is CASRKGQGEGETQYF. The CDR3 coding sequence is TGTGCCTCCCGAAAAGGACAGGGAGAGGGAGAGACCCAGTACTTC.

The V call is TRBV19, the J call TRBJ2-7, with 12 nucleotides matching TRBD2. The CDR3 length is 15 residues. Germline assignment: CDR1 LNHDA and CDR2 SQIVND (reference sequence). With V trimmed by 6 bases and J by 0 bases, 3 bases remained unmatched. CDR3 protein: CASRLAGGSSYEQYF. CDR3 DNA: TGTGCCAGTAGACTAGCGGGAGGATCCTCCTACGAGCAGTACTTC. The variable domain in full, completed from reference TRBV19 and TRBJ2-7, reads DGGITQSPKYLFRKEGQNVTLSCEQNLNHDAMYWYRQDPGQGLRLIYYSQIVNDFQKGDIAEGYSVSREKKESFPLTVTSAQKNPTAFYLCASRLAGGSSYEQYFGPGTRLTVT.

This clone was detected once. CDR3 DNA sequence: TGTGCCAGTAGCCCCGGGACAGCGTGGACAGATACGCAGTATTTT. Translating it yields CASSPGTAWTDTQYF. This rearrangement joins TRBV19 to TRBJ2-3; TRBD1 agrees at 7 bases. The CDR3 has 15 residues. With 6 bases clipped from V and 3 bases from J, the junction kept 9 bases outside the gene matches. CDR1 and CDR2 (germline): LNHDA, SQIVND (reference sequence).

This sequence joins TRBV24-1 and TRBJ2-1; D possibly corresponds to TRBD2 (6 bases). This CDR3 is 15 amino acids long. The germline gives CDR1 KGHDR, CDR2 SFDVKD. The V gene lost 3 bases and the J gene lost 7 bases, with 15 bases spanning the gap. CDR3 amino acids: CATSDVGIGGNEQFF. CDR3 in DNA: TGTGCCACCAGTGATGTTGGTATTGGAGGGAATGAGCAGTTCTTC.

V and J are TRBV19 and TRBJ2-1; 11 nucleotides agree with TRBD2. CDR3 length: 13 residues. V trimming: 7 bases; J trimming: 9 bases; junction bases outside the gene matches: 5. The germline V gene encodes CDR1 LNHDA and CDR2 SQIVND (reference sequence). This CDR3 is CASNSGGAREQFF. The CDR3 DNA is TGTGCCAGTAATAGCGGGGGGGCTCGTGAGCAGTTCTTC.

The chain is built from TRBV6-2 or TRBV6-3 and TRBJ2-7; 10 positions agree with TRBD2. V lost 7 bases, J lost 3 bases, and 9 bases stayed unmatched. Germline CDR1 MNHEY, CDR2 SVGEGT. The CDR3 runs to 15 residues. The CDR3 coding sequence is TGTGCCAGCAACCCGAATAGCGGGGGGAACTACGAGCAGTACTTC. Its translation is CASNPNSGGNYEQYF.

The genes are TRBV30 and TRBJ1-2; tentatively, D is TRBD1 (5 bases). Per germline, CDR1 GTSNPN and CDR2 SVGIG (reference sequence). This CDR3 has 13 amino acids. Trimming shortened V by 4 bases and J by 0 bases, and 9 bases separated the two germline ends. The CDR3 DNA reads TGTGCCTGGACACTGGACACTAACTATGGCTACACCTTC. Translating gives CAWTLDTNYGYTF.

V gene TRBV7-2 combines with J gene TRBJ1-4; D possibly corresponds to TRBD1 (6 bases). The V end lost 5 bases, the J end lost 3 bases, and 13 bases lay between the germline ends. The CDR3 extends over 15 amino acids. Germline V gene lookup returns CDR1 SGHTA and CDR2 FQGNSA. CDR3 coding DNA: TGTGCCAGCAGCGCCCGGGACATCGCTAATGAAAAACTGTTTTTT. It specifies CASSARDIANEKLFF. Drawing the rest from reference TRBV7-2 and TRBJ1-4, the complete variable domain is GAGVSQSPSNKVTEKGKDVELRCDPISGHTALYWYRQSLGQGLEFLIYFQGNSAPDKSGLPSDRFSAERTGGSVSTLTIQRTQQEDSAVYLCASSARDIANEKLFFGSGTQLSVL.

The gene calls are TRBV6-6 and TRBJ2-7; 7 positions agree with TRBD1. Per the germline V gene, CDR1 is MNHNY and CDR2 is SVGAGI (reference sequence). Trimming cost V 6 bases and J 0 bases; bases outside gene matches: 5. The CDR3 covers 14 residues. The chain's CDR3 is CASRGRDSSYEQYF. DNA of the CDR3: TGTGCCAGCAGGGGCCGGGACAGCTCCTACGAGCAGTACTTC.

The genes are TRBV6-1 and TRBJ2-3; a possible D gene is TRBD1 (6 bases). Per germline, CDR1 MNHNS and CDR2 SASEGT. The CDR3 consists of 14 residues. V was pared by 1 base and J by 3 bases, with 8 bases between. CDR3 protein: CASSEGGLTDTQYF. The CDR3 DNA sequence: TGTGCCAGCAGTGAAGGGGGGCTTACAGATACGCAGTATTTT.

The chain carries TRBV24-1 and TRBJ2-5; 10 nucleotides align to TRBD2. V was clipped by 3 bases and J by 5 bases; unmatched bases: 8. The CDR3 extends over 16 amino acids. The V gene's germline CDR1 is KGHDR and CDR2 SFDVKD. The CDR3 DNA follows: TGTGCCACCAGTGATCCTCTAGCGGGAGAGAGGGAGACCCAGTACTTC. This encodes CATSDPLAGERETQYF.